Sequencing of this T cell receptor (beta chain) was carried out in a study of T cells in Graves' hyperthyroidism and ophthalmopathy. It was RNA transcripts that yielded the amplified TCR beta CDR3 regions. TCR CDR3 regions were first amplified by RT-PCR with HTBI primers. Each CDR3 protein gets one entry after TCRdb re-called the multiplex PCR reads with MiXCR. Of around 290,000 distinct CDR3 sequences listed, 13% are singletons. Diagnoses were made from clinical symptoms, serum measures (thyroxine and TRAb), thyroid ultrasound and orbital computed tomography. Study-level results: Onset of ophthalmopathy came a median 6.5 months after the model predicted it.

Deletions cut 6 bases from V and 0 bases from J, with 14 bases between. The CDR3 covers 16 residues. In this sample, this clonotype turned up many times. The antigen is undetermined. This rearrangement joins TRBV12-3 or TRBV12-4 to TRBJ1-4; the D is unclear. Material: blood. This receptor was taken from a woman aged 25 to 45 with Graves' hyperthyroidism that later progressed to Graves' ophthalmopathy. The CDR3 bases are TGTGCCAGCAGCCCGAAATACAGAGCAACTAATGAAAAACTGTTTTTT. Its translation: CASSPKYRATNEKLFF.